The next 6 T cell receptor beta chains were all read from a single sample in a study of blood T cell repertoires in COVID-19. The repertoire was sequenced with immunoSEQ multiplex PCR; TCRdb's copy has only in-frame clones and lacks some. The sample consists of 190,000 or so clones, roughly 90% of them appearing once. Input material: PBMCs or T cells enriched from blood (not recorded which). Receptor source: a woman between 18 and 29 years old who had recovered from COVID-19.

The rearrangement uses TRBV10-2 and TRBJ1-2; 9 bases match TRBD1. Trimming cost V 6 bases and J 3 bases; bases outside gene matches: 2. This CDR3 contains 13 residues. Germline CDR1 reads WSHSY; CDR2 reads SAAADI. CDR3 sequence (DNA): TGCGCCAGCAGGACAGGGGGGGACTATGGCTACACCTTC. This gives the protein CASRTGGDYGYTF.

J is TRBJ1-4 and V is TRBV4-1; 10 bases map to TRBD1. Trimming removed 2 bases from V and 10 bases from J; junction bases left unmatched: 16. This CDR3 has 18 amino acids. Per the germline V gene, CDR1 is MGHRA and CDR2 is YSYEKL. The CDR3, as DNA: TGCGCCAGCAGCCAAACCGGACAGGGGGAAATGGAAGGGGGAAAACTGTTTTTT. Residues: CASSQTGQGEMEGGKLFF.

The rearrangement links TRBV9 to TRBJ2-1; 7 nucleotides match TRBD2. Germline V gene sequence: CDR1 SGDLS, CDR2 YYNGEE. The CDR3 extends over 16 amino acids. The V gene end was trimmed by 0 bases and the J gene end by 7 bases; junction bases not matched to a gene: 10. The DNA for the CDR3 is TGTGCCAGCAGCGTAGCTGGCCGGACTAGTTTGAATGAGCAGTTCTTC. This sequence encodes CASSVAGRTSLNEQFF.

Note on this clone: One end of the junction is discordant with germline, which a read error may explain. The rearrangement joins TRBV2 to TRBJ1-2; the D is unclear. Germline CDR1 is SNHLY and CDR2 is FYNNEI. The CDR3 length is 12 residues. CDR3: CASSEANQQKEF. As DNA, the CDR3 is TGTGCCAGCAGTGAAGCGAACCAACAGAAAGAATTC.

The CDR3 loop reads CASSPRTGVTEQFF. The CDR3 region has the DNA TGTGCCAGCAGCCCGAGGACAGGGGTCACTGAGCAGTTCTTC. J is TRBJ2-1 and V is TRBV5-4, with TRBD1 identical over 9 bases. The CDR3 has 14 residues. Trimming at V came to 4 bases and at J to 9 bases, leaving 8 bases not matched to a gene. From germline, CDR1 is SGHNT and CDR2 YYREEE (reference sequence).

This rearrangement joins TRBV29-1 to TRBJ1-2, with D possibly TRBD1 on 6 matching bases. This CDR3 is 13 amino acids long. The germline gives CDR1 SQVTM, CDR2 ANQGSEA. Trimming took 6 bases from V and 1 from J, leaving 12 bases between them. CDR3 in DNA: TGCAGCGTGGAACAGGGATATAACTATGGCTACACCTTC. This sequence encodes CSVEQGYNYGYTF.